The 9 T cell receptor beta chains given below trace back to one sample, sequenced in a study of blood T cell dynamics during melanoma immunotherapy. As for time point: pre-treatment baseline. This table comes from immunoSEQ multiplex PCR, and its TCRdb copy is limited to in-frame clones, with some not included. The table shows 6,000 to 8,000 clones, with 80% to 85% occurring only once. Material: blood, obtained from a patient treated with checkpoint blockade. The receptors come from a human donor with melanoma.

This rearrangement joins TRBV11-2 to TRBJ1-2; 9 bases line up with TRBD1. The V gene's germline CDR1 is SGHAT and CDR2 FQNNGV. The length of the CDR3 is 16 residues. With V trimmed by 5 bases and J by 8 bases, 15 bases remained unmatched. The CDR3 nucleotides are TGTGCCAGCAGCCAGACAGGGGGGCTCAGCGAAGGAGGCTACACCTTC. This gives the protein CASSQTGGLSEGGYTF.

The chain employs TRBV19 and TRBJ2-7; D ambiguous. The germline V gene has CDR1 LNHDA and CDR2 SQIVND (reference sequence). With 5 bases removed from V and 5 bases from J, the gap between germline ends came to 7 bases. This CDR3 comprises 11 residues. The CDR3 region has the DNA TGTGCCAGTAGTGCCAATCACGAGCAGTACTTC. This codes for CASSANHEQYF.

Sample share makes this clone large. As DNA, the CDR3 is TGTGCCAGCAGCGCTGGGACAGGGGGATCTGGGGCCAACGTCCTGACTTTC. Encoded protein: CASSAGTGGSGANVLTF. V and J are TRBV9 and TRBJ2-6, with 11 bases fitting TRBD1. The V and J ends lost 3 bases and 1 base, in that order; junction bases with no gene match: 3. Germline CDR1 is SGDLS and CDR2 is YYNGEE. This CDR3 region has 17 residues.

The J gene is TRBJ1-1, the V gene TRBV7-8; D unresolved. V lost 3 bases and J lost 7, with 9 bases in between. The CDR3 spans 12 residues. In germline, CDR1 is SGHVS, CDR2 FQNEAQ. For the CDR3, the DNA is TGTGCCAGCAGCTTGGCAGATCTTGAAGCTTTCTTT. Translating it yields CASSLADLEAFF.

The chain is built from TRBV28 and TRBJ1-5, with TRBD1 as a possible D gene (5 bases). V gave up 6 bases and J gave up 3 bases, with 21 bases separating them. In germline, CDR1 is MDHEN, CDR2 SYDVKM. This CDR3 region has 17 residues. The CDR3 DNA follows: TGTGCCAGCAGAGGACCAACCGGGACGACTTACAATCAGCCCCAGCATTTT. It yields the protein CASRGPTGTTYNQPQHF. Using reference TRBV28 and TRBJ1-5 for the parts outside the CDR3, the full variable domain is DVKVTQSSRYLVKRTGEKVFLECVQDMDHENMFWYRQDPGLGLRLIYFSYDVKMKEKGDIPEGYSVSREKKERFSLILESASTNQTSMYLCASRGPTGTTYNQPQHFGDGTRLSIL.

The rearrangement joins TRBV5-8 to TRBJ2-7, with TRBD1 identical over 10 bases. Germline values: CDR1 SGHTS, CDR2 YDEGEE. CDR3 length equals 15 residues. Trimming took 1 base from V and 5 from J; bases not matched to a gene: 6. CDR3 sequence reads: CASSLLGQGNNEQYF. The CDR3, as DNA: TGTGCCAGCAGCTTGCTGGGACAGGGGAATAACGAGCAGTACTTC.

CDR3 nucleotides: TGCAGCGTTGTCCTAGCGGAGTTGAACACCGGGGAGCTGTTTTTT. It is translated as CSVVLAELNTGELFF. The chain employs TRBV29-1 and TRBJ2-2; 7 bases agree with TRBD2. Germline values: CDR1 SQVTM, CDR2 ANQGSEA. This CDR3 has 15 residues. Trimming cost V 4 bases and J 1 base; bases outside gene matches: 6.

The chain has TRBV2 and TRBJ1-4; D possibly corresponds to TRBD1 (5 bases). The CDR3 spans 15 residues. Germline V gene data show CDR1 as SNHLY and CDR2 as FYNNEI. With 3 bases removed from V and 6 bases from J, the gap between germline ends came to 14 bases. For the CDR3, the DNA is TGTGCCAGCAGTGAGAGTGAGGGGTTGCATGAAAAACTGTTTTTT. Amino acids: CASSESEGLHEKLFF.

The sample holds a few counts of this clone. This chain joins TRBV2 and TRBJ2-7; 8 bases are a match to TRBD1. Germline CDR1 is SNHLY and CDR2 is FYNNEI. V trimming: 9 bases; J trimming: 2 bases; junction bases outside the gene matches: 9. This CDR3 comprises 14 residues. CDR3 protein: CASTPGQAPYEQYF. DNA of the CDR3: TGTGCCAGTACACCGGGACAGGCCCCCTACGAGCAGTACTTC.